The 16 T cell receptor beta chains listed next were all sequenced from one sample in a study of cytomegalovirus exposure and HLA in healthy donors. PCR was performed using 60 Vbeta and 13 Jbeta primers. The method was immunoSEQ multiplex PCR; TCRdb's version includes in-frame clones alone and lacks a portion of them. Its table records 100,000 or so clones. The sample taken for sequencing was PBMCs. Receptors were obtained from a woman under 40 in good health and CMV-seronegative.

The rearrangement links TRBV4-1 to TRBJ2-3; D remains unclear. The CDR3 is made up of 15 amino acids. The germline gives CDR1 MGHRA, CDR2 YSYEKL. V was trimmed by 0 bases and J by 0 bases, leaving 7 bases between them. The CDR3, as DNA: TGCGCCAGCAGCCAAGACGCGAAAAGCACAGATACGCAGTATTTT. This sequence encodes CASSQDAKSTDTQYF.

The chain carries TRBV5-1 and TRBJ2-7, with 8 nucleotides matching TRBD1. CDR1 is SGHRS, CDR2 YFSETQ, per germline. The CDR3 sequence is 15 residues long. The trim removed 3 bases at V and 3 bases at J, leaving 8 bases unmatched. This chain's CDR3 is CASSWMTGELYEQYF. The CDR3 region has the DNA TGCGCCAGCAGCTGGATGACAGGGGAACTCTACGAGCAGTACTTC.

This chain uses TRBV6-5 with TRBJ2-5; TRBD1 might be the D (5 bases). The J call may be mistaken, given a closer DNA end match to TRBJ2-7. The CDR3 spans 15 residues. Looked up from germline, CDR1 is MNHEY and CDR2 is SVGAGI. The CDR3 loop reads CASSSVFDSLYEQYF. The DNA for the CDR3 is TGTGCCAGCAGTTCGGTATTCGACAGCCTCTACGAGCAGTACTTC.

The chain carries TRBV5-1 and TRBJ2-1, with 7 nucleotides matching TRBD2. The CDR3 extends over 15 amino acids. Losses at the gene ends were 0 bases for V and 5 bases for J; bases not matched to a gene: 5. Germline V lookup: CDR1 SGHRS, CDR2 YFSETQ. CDR3 nucleotides: TGCGCCAGCAGCTTGGCGGCTAGCGGAGACAATGAGCAGTTCTTC. Encoded protein: CASSLAASGDNEQFF.

J is TRBJ2-6 and V is TRBV7-8, with D tentatively TRBD1 (6 bases). The V and J ends lost 5 bases and 3 bases respectively, with 14 bases between them. The CDR3 runs to 16 residues. Germline V gene sequence: CDR1 SGHVS, CDR2 FQNEAQ. This CDR3 is CASSVYRANGANVLTF. In DNA, the CDR3 is TGTGCCAGCAGCGTTTACAGGGCTAATGGGGCCAACGTCCTGACTTTC. Looking up the rest from reference TRBV7-8 and TRBJ2-6 gives the full variable domain: GAGVSQSPRYKVAKRGQDVALRCDPISGHVSLFWYQQALGQGPEFLTYFQNEAQLDKSGLPSDRFFAERPEGSVSTLKIQRTQQEDSAVYLCASSVYRANGANVLTFGAGSRLTVL.

This chain connects TRBV10-3 to TRBJ1-3, with D tentatively TRBD1 (6 bases). The CDR3 length is 13 residues. In germline, CDR1 is ENHRY, CDR2 SYGVKD. Trimming left V 8 bases short and J 4 bases short, with 12 bases between. In DNA form, the CDR3 reads TGTGCCATCGGATCAGGGGAAGGAAACACCATATATTTT. Amino acids: CAIGSGEGNTIYF.

The rearrangement links TRBV27 to TRBJ2-7; D might be TRBD1 (6 bases). This CDR3 contains 15 residues. Trimming removed 6 bases from V and 1 base from J, with 16 bases in between. From germline, CDR1 is MNHEY and CDR2 SMNVEV (reference sequence). This chain's CDR3 is CASSSGAGVSYEQYF. The CDR3 nucleotides are TGTGCCAGCAGCTCAGGGGCAGGGGTTTCCTACGAGCAGTACTTC.

This rearrangement joins TRBV2 to TRBJ1-1; no clear D. The CDR3 extends over 13 amino acids. Trimming took off 6 bases at V and 1 base at J, with 9 bases between the two ends. Per germline, CDR1 SNHLY and CDR2 FYNNEI. This CDR3 is CASSLERNTEAFF. CDR3 coding DNA: TGTGCCAGCAGCCTAGAGCGGAACACTGAAGCTTTCTTT.

V gene TRBV18 combines with J gene TRBJ2-5; 10 bases fit TRBD2. The closer fit of TRBJ2-7 to the DNA end suggests the J call may be wrong. The CDR3 is 16 residues long. In germline, CDR1 is KGHSH, CDR2 LQKENI. Here the CDR3 reads CASSPDHEREGDEQYF. Written as DNA, the CDR3 is TGTGCCAGCTCACCAGATCACGAGCGGGAGGGGGACGAGCAGTACTTC.

The chain carries TRBV4-1 and TRBJ1-1; TRBD1 might be the D (6 bases). V was pared by 1 base and J by 5 bases, with 14 bases between. Germline V lookup: CDR1 MGHRA, CDR2 YSYEKL. The CDR3 loop spans 15 amino acids. The CDR3 DNA reads as TGCGCCAGCAGCCAAGCTGGGGGGGCTTGGACTGAAGCTTTCTTT. Translating it yields CASSQAGGAWTEAFF.

The chain combines TRBV20-1 with TRBJ2-3; maybe TRBD2 (5 bases). The V end was cut by 6 bases, the J end by 9 bases, with 13 bases between. This CDR3 region has 11 residues. The germline V gene encodes CDR1 DFQATT and CDR2 SNEGSKA (reference sequence). CDR3: CSAPPSHTQYF. The CDR3 nucleotides read TGCAGTGCGCCGCCTAGCCACACGCAGTATTTT.

This rearrangement joins TRBV6-5 to TRBJ2-7, with TRBD1 matching over 8 bases. Germline CDR1 and CDR2: MNHEY and SVGAGI. Trimming took 9 bases from V and 6 from J; bases not matched to a gene: 4. The CDR3 loop spans 11 amino acids. The CDR3 region has the DNA TGTGCCAGTAAACAGGGGGTCGAGCAGTACTTC. Translation gives CASKQGVEQYF.

The rearrangement links TRBV11-1 to TRBJ2-3, with D perhaps matching TRBD2 (6 bases). The CDR3 contains 15 residues. The germline V and J ends were trimmed by 3 bases and 3 bases, with 13 bases remaining between them. CDR1 is SGHAT and CDR2 is FQDESV in the germline V gene (reference sequence). DNA for the CDR3: TGTGCCAGCAGCTTCGCGGGGCCCCCAACAGATACGCAGTATTTT. Residues: CASSFAGPPTDTQYF.

V gene TRBV2 combines with J gene TRBJ1-1; no definite D call. The CDR3 runs 12 residues. Between the trimmed V and J ends, which lost 4 bases and 4 bases, there was a span of 7 bases. Per the germline V gene, CDR1 is SNHLY and CDR2 is FYNNEI. CDR3 loop: CASSAAGTEAFF. The CDR3, as DNA: TGTGCCAGCAGTGCGGCGGGCACTGAAGCTTTCTTT.

The chain combines TRBV2 with TRBJ2-1; no firm D call. CDR3 size: 15 residues. The germline V gene encodes CDR1 SNHLY and CDR2 FYNNEI. V was pared by 0 bases and J by 1 base, with 7 bases between. The CDR3 loop reads CASSEARNSYNEQFF. The CDR3 nucleotides are TGTGCCAGCAGTGAAGCGCGGAATTCCTACAATGAGCAGTTCTTC.

This chain joins TRBV5-4 and TRBJ1-1; a weak D match, TRBD1 (6 bases). Trimming pared 7 bases from V and 0 bases from J, leaving 10 bases between. Germline CDR1 and CDR2: SGHNT and YYREEE (reference sequence). There are 13 residues in the CDR3. The CDR3 nucleotides read TGTGCCAGCCAGGGGCAGTTGAACACTGAAGCTTTCTTT. Protein product: CASQGQLNTEAFF.